The 23 T cell receptor beta chains in this list originate from one sample, sequenced in a study of response to subunit inactivated influenza vaccine. TCRdb re-derived calls from the RT-PCR reads in MiXCR, one entry per CDR3 protein. The sample shows 710,000 or so distinct CDR3 sequences, about a sixth of them seen only once. The specimen was PBMCs from blood, collected roughly 13 days after vaccination. Receptors were obtained from a man aged 45 to 65 who received an inactivated influenza vaccine.

The rearrangement joins TRBV20-1 to TRBJ2-7, with D perhaps TRBD1 (6 bases). The CDR3 has 16 amino acids. Germline CDR1 DFQATT, CDR2 SNEGSKA (reference sequence). The V gene lost 1 base and the J gene lost 2 bases, with 18 bases spanning the gap. The CDR3 sequence: CSARVPGQFGAYEQYF. The CDR3 DNA reads as TGCAGTGCTAGAGTCCCCGGACAGTTTGGAGCCTACGAGCAGTACTTC.

This clonotype has only a few counts. The gene calls are TRBV20-1 and TRBJ2-7; D is tentatively TRBD1 or TRBD2 (5 bases each). V shed 5 bases and J shed 2 bases, with 19 bases lying between them. The CDR3 sequence is 15 residues long. Germline V gene data show CDR1 as DFQATT and CDR2 as SNEGSKA (reference sequence). The CDR3 loop reads CSAAHGTANTYEQYF. CDR3 nucleotides: TGCAGTGCTGCCCACGGGACGGCGAATACCTACGAGCAGTACTTC.

The chain uses TRBV28 and TRBJ2-5; 9 bases are a match to TRBD1. Germline lookup yields CDR1 MDHEN and CDR2 SYDVKM. This CDR3 is built from 12 residues. Losses at the gene ends were 6 bases for V and 13 bases for J; bases not matched to a gene: 9. The CDR3 nucleotides are TGTGCCAGCAGACCCGGGACAGGGCTGCGGTACTTC. Translating gives CASRPGTGLRYF.

This clonotype was detected a few times. V and J are TRBV20-1 and TRBJ2-2; tentative D call: TRBD2 (5 bases). Trimming shortened V by 3 bases and J by 0 bases, and 8 bases separated the two germline ends. The germline CDR1 and CDR2 sequences are DFQATT and SNEGSKA (reference sequence). The CDR3 runs to 14 residues. The CDR3 reads CSASGVTNTGELFF. The CDR3 region has the DNA TGCAGTGCTAGCGGGGTTACGAACACCGGGGAGCTGTTTTTT.

This clonotype has ten or more counts. The CDR3 region has the DNA TGTGCCAGCAGTGACGGACGGTCCACTGAAGCTTTCTTT. It yields the protein CASSDGRSTEAFF. The V gene is TRBV2, the J gene TRBJ1-1; D call uncertain. Trimming shortened V by 3 bases and J by 4 bases, and 9 bases separated the two germline ends. The CDR3 sequence is 13 residues long. Per germline, CDR1 SNHLY and CDR2 FYNNEI. Using reference TRBV2 and TRBJ1-1 for the parts outside the CDR3, the full variable domain is EPEVTQTPSHQVTQMGQEVILRCVPISNHLYFYWYRQILGQKVEFLVSFYNNEISEKSEIFDDQFSVERPDGSNFTLKIRSTKLEDSAMYFCASSDGRSTEAFFGQGTRLTVV.

This sequence joins TRBV7-8 and TRBJ2-5, with D perhaps given as TRBD1 or TRBD2 (5 bases each). Trimming left V 1 base short and J 3 bases short, with 18 bases between. Per germline, CDR1 SGHVS and CDR2 FQNEAQ. There are 17 residues in the CDR3. The CDR3 here is CASSLEKGRGRKETQYF. CDR3 bases: TGTGCCAGCAGCTTAGAAAAGGGACGGGGTCGGAAAGAGACCCAGTACTTC.

Concerning this clonotype itself: This may stem from a read error, because a much larger clone lies one nucleotide away. The V and J genes are TRBV5-1 and TRBJ2-2, with no clear D. The V gene's germline CDR1 is SGHRS and CDR2 YFSETQ. CDR3 length equals 16 residues. Trimming pared 0 bases from V and 0 bases from J, leaving 9 bases between. For the CDR3, the DNA is TGCGCCAGCAGCTTGGCAGGTACAGCGAACACCGGGGAGCTGTTTTTT. As protein: CASSLAGTANTGELFF. The variable domain in full, with the rest retrieved from reference TRBV5-1 and TRBJ2-2, is KAGVTQTPRYLIKTRGQQVTLSCSPISGHRSVSWYQQTPGQGLQFLFEYFSETQRNKGNFPGRFSGRQFSNSRSEMNVSTLELGDSALYLCASSLAGTANTGELFFGEGSRLTVL.

This clonotype was observed a few times. This chain uses TRBV7-3 with TRBJ2-5; D is perhaps TRBD1 (6 bases). The CDR3 spans 17 residues. Trimming cost V 5 bases and J 0 bases, with 19 bases left between them. Germline V lookup: CDR1 SGHTA, CDR2 FQGTGA. The CDR3 region has the DNA TGTGCCAGCAGCCGCGTAGGGGACATCTTTTACCAAGAGACCCAGTACTTC. Translation gives CASSRVGDIFYQETQYF.

The V gene is TRBV6-5, the J gene TRBJ2-3, with TRBD2 matching over 7 bases. The CDR3 totals 17 residues. The germline V gene encodes CDR1 MNHEY and CDR2 SVGAGI. V trimming: 0 bases; J trimming: 0 bases; junction bases outside the gene matches: 6. The DNA of the CDR3 is TGTGCCAGCAGTTACTCGATTCTAGCGGCTAGCACAGATACGCAGTATTTT. Residues: CASSYSILAASTDTQYF.

The chain employs TRBV3-1 and TRBJ2-2; D uncertain. CDR1 is LGHDT, CDR2 YNNKEL, per germline (reference sequence). This CDR3 has 13 residues. V lost 7 bases, J lost 6 bases, and 12 bases lay in between. In DNA form, the CDR3 reads TGTGCCAGCACCACAGTAGGGTCCGGGGAGCTGTTTTTT. Translating it yields CASTTVGSGELFF.

CDR3 sequence: CASSLSASGANVLTF. The CDR3 DNA follows: TGTGCCAGCAGTTTATCGGCCTCTGGGGCCAACGTCCTGACTTTC. V gene TRBV12-3 or TRBV12-4 combines with J gene TRBJ2-6; no clear D gene. The CDR3 spans 15 residues. V gave up 2 bases and J gave up 0 bases, with 5 bases separating them.

This clonotype was found a few times. The rearrangement joins TRBV7-8 to TRBJ1-1; TRBD1 aligns across 9 bases. The CDR3 consists of 16 residues. Trimming took 5 bases from V and 2 from J; bases not matched to a gene: 9. CDR1 and CDR2 from the germline V gene are SGHVS and FQNEAQ. The CDR3 reads CASSLEPGQGNTEAFF. The CDR3 coding sequence is TGTGCCAGCAGCCTAGAACCGGGACAGGGCAACACTGAAGCTTTCTTT.

The chain is built from TRBV10-3 and TRBJ2-1; TRBD1 aligns across 9 bases. The junction had 2 bases not matched to a gene; V was cut back by 5 bases and J by 6 bases. This CDR3 contains 13 residues. Germline V gives CDR1 ENHRY, CDR2 SYGVKD. The CDR3 here is CAISTDRGNEQFF. CDR3 DNA: TGTGCCATCAGTACGGACAGGGGCAATGAGCAGTTCTTC.

The chain carries TRBV28 and TRBJ2-7; TRBD1 might be the D (5 bases). Germline CDR1 and CDR2: MDHEN and SYDVKM. CDR3 length equals 13 residues. Deletions cut 1 base from V and 6 bases from J, with 10 bases between. As DNA, the CDR3 is TGTGCCAGCAGTTTATTGCAGGGATTCGAGCAGTACTTC. Translated, it gives CASSLLQGFEQYF.

This clonotype was picked up many times. This chain joins TRBV4-2 and TRBJ2-3; D not certain. Germline assignment: CDR1 LGHNA and CDR2 YNFKEQ. Trimming stripped 0 bases from V and 8 bases from J, with 6 bases between. This CDR3 has 12 residues. The CDR3 coding sequence is TGTGCCAGCAGCCAAGAAGCTGGTACGCAGTATTTT. Its translation is CASSQEAGTQYF.

This chain links TRBV12-3 or TRBV12-4 with TRBJ2-2; possibly TRBD1 for D (6 bases). Trimming shortened V by 8 bases and J by 7 bases, and 14 bases separated the two germline ends. The CDR3 has 13 residues. In DNA, the CDR3 is TGTGCCAGCCATTTCAGGGGTCACGGGGAGCTGTTTTTT. Protein: CASHFRGHGELFF.

The chain carries TRBV28 and TRBJ1-1; 8 bases align to TRBD1. J lost 4 bases, V lost 0 bases, and 13 bases had no gene match. The germline CDR1 and CDR2 sequences are MDHEN and SYDVKM. CDR3 size: 18 residues. Written as DNA, the CDR3 is TGTGCCAGCAGTTTATGGGCGCAGGGGGCGCCTGGTGTCACTGAAGCTTTCTTT. Residues: CASSLWAQGAPGVTEAFF. The complete variable domain, with remaining parts taken from reference TRBV28 and TRBJ1-1, reads DVKVTQSSRYLVKRTGEKVFLECVQDMDHENMFWYRQDPGLGLRLIYFSYDVKMKEKGDIPEGYSVSREKKERFSLILESASTNQTSMYLCASSLWAQGAPGVTEAFFGQGTRLTVV.

Many counts were recorded for this clonotype. The rearrangement joins TRBV20-1 to TRBJ1-1; D remains unclear. The ends were cut back, 6 bases at V and 0 bases at J, with 8 bases in the middle. Per the germline V gene, CDR1 is DFQATT and CDR2 is SNEGSKA (reference sequence). This CDR3 is 12 amino acids long. This CDR3 is CSARQVNTEAFF. The CDR3 coding sequence is TGCAGTGCGAGACAAGTGAACACTGAAGCTTTCTTT.

This chain connects TRBV20-1 to TRBJ2-3; D is uncertain. Germline V gene sequence: CDR1 DFQATT, CDR2 SNEGSKA (reference sequence). Trimming removed 1 base from V and 0 bases from J, with 5 bases in between. The CDR3 has 13 residues. The CDR3 sequence is CSARGVSTDTQYF. CDR3 sequence (DNA): TGCAGTGCTAGAGGGGTCAGCACAGATACGCAGTATTTT.

J is TRBJ1-6 and V is TRBV20-1; 10 nucleotides agree with TRBD1. The CDR3 is 14 residues long. Germline V CDR1 and CDR2: DFQATT, SNEGSKA (reference sequence). Trimming at V came to 0 bases and at J to 9 bases, leaving 2 bases not matched to a gene. The CDR3 coding sequence is TGCAGTGCTAGAGACGGGACAGGGGTTTCACCCCTCCACTTT. Its translation is CSARDGTGVSPLHF.

The chain's CDR3 is CASSQDLIRERYNEQFF. The DNA of the CDR3 is TGCGCCAGCAGCCAAGATCTGATCAGGGAGAGGTACAATGAGCAGTTCTTC. The gene calls are TRBV4-1 and TRBJ2-1, with D possibly being TRBD1 or TRBD2 (5 bases each). Germline CDR1 reads MGHRA; CDR2 reads YSYEKL. This CDR3 has 17 residues. The germline V and J ends were trimmed by 0 bases and 4 bases, with 16 bases remaining between them.

This clonotype was found a few times. This rearrangement joins TRBV29-1 to TRBJ2-7, with D perhaps matching TRBD1 or TRBD2 (5 bases each). Trimming took 7 bases from V and 6 from J, leaving 16 bases between them. Germline V gives CDR1 SQVTM, CDR2 ANQGSEA. CDR3 size: 12 residues. CDR3 DNA: TGCAGCGCGGTGGGGACCCCCGGCGAGCAGTACTTC. Translation gives CSAVGTPGEQYF.

The chain is built from TRBV29-1 and TRBJ1-1; D ambiguous. This CDR3 region has 10 residues. V was trimmed by 3 bases and J by 4 bases, leaving 3 bases between them. Germline-derived CDR1 and CDR2 are SQVTM and ANQGSEA. The CDR3 is CSVDATEAFF. Here the CDR3 DNA reads TGCAGCGTTGACGCCACTGAAGCTTTCTTT. The full variable domain, with the rest looked up from reference TRBV29-1 and TRBJ1-1, is SAVISQKPSRDICQRGTSLTIQCQVDSQVTMMFWYRQQPGQSLTLIATANQGSEATYESGFVIDKFPISRPNLTFSTLTVSNMSPEDSSIYLCSVDATEAFFGQGTRLTVV.